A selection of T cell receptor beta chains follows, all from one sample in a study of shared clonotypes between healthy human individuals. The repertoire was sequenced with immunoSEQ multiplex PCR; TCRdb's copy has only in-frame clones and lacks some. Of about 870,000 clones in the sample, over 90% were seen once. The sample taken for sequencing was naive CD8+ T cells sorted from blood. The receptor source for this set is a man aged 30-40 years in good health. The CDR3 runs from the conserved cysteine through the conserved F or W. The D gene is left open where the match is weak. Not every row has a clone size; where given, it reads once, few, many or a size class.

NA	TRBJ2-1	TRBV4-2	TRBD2	TGTGCCAGCAGCCCAAGAGAACTAGCGGGAGTCATAGGTTACAATGAGCAGTTCTTC	CASSPRELAGVIGYNEQFF
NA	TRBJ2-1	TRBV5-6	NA	TGTGCCAGCAGCTTGGCCGGGCAGGGGGGCTACAATGAGCAGTTCTTC	CASSLAGQGGYNEQFF
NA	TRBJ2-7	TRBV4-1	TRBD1	TGCGCCAGCAGCCCGACAGGGCCCTTATCCGAGCAGTACTTC	CASSPTGPLSEQYF
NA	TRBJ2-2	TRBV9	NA	TGTGCCAGCAGCGTAGAGGGCACCTATGCCGGGGAGCTGTTTTTT	CASSVEGTYAGELFF
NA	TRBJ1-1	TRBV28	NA	TGTGCCAGCAGGCTGAATACTGGCCACACTGAAGCTTTCTTT	CASRLNTGHTEAFF
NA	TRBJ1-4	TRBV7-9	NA	TGTGCCAGCAGGGACGGGTGGAGTAATGAAAAACTGTTTTTT	CASRDGWSNEKLFF
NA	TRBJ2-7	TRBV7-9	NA	TGTGCCAGCAGCCCCCGTGGGTTGGAGCAGTACTTC	CASSPRGLEQYF
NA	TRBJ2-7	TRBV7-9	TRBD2	TGTGCCAGCAGCTCACGACTAGCGGCCACCTACGAGCAGTACTTC	CASSSRLAATYEQYF
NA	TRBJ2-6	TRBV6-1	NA	TGTGCCAGCAGTGAATATGAGGGAAGAGGTGCCAACGTCCTGACTTTC	CASSEYEGRGANVLTF
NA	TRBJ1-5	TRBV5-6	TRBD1	TGTGCCAGCAGCTTGGCCGTATCAGGGGGAAATCAGCCCCAGCATTTT	CASSLAVSGGNQPQHF
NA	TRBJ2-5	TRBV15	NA	TGTGCCACCAGCAGTCGTCCTGGATCGGAGACCCAGTACTTC	CATSSRPGSETQYF
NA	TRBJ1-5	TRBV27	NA	TGTGCCAGCAGTTCCGAGGACCTACGCGGGCCCCAGCATTTT	CASSSEDLRGPQHF
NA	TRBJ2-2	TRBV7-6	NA	TGTGCCAGCAGCTTAGGGGGAACTGAGGGGAACACCGGGGAGCTGTTTTTT	CASSLGGTEGNTGELFF
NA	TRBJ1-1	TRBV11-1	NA	TGTGCCAGCCTGGGCAACACTGAAGCTTTCTTT	CASLGNTEAFF
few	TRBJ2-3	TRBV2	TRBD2	TGTGCTACCGCGGGGGGTGAAGATACGCAGTATTTT	CATAGGEDTQYF
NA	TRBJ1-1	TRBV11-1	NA	TGTGCCAGCAGCTTCAGCAAGCCTGAAGCTTTCTTT	CASSFSKPEAFF
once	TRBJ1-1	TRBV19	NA	TGTGCCAGTAGTAAATCCACGGGACAAACTGAAGCTTTCTTT	CASSKSTGQTEAFF
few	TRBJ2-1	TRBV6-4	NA	TGTGCCAGCAGTGACTCTACAGGGTCCTACAATGAGCAGTTCTTC	CASSDSTGSYNEQFF
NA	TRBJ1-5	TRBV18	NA	TGTGCCAGCTCACCAGGGACTGCTGTTCGGGAGCCCCAGCATTTT	CASSPGTAVREPQHF
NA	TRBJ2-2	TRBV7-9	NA	TGTGCCAGCAGCTCTTACGTGAGGGACACCGGGGAGCTGTTTTTT	CASSSYVRDTGELFF
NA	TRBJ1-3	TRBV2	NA	TGTGCCAGCAGGGGAGGAAACACCATATATTTT	CASRGGNTIYF
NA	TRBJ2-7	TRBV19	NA	TGTGCCAGTAGTATAGCCGCGCGAGAAAGCGACGAGCAGTACTTC	CASSIAARESDEQYF